These 5 T cell receptor beta chains share one sample of origin, sequenced in a study of vaccination effects on CD4 cells after COVID-19. No antigen has been identified for these receptors. The assay was immunoSEQ multiplex PCR, and TCRdb's table has in-frame clones only and misses some. The table lists roughly 63,000 clones, 75% to 85% of them singletons. Prior to sequencing, the ViraFEST assay stimulated PBMC with viral peptide pools, which expanded the antigen-specific CD4+ T cells. The authors isolated CD4+ T cells after around 10 days of culture. Neither prior SARS-CoV-2 infection nor positive nucleocapsid antibodies were present in the vaccine recipients. The sequences come from CD4+ T cells from PBMCs cultured with SARS-CoV-2 spike peptides, collected before COVID-19 vaccination. The receptors derive from a human donor who received a COVID-19 vaccine.

The CDR3 DNA reads as TGTGCCAGCAGACAGGCCACTGGGGCCAACGTCCTGACTTTC. The encoded protein is CASRQATGANVLTF. The chain combines TRBV2 with TRBJ2-6; the D gene is possibly TRBD1 (5 bases). V lost 6 bases and J 2 bases, leaving 8 bases between the germline ends. The CDR3 has 14 amino acids. Germline-derived CDR1 and CDR2 are SNHLY and FYNNEI.

The DNA of the CDR3 is TGTGCCAGCAGCCGAGGGGGCATAGAGCAGTTCTTC. Its protein product is CASSRGGIEQFF. The V gene is TRBV5-6, the J gene TRBJ2-1; 7 bases align to TRBD1. The J segment lost 10 bases and the V segment lost 4 bases, leaving 5 bases of the junction unmatched. The germline CDR1 and CDR2 sequences are SGHDT and YYEEEE. There are 12 residues in the CDR3.

This chain joins TRBV9 and TRBJ2-3; tentatively, D is TRBD1 (5 bases). Germline lookup yields CDR1 SGDLS and CDR2 YYNGEE. The length of the CDR3 is 15 residues. Trimming pared 3 bases from V and 4 bases from J, leaving 15 bases between. Here the CDR3 DNA reads TGTGCCAGCAGCGAGAGCTTAGGGGTGCCAGATACGCAGTATTTT. Its translation is CASSESLGVPDTQYF.

A single count supports this clone. The chain is built from TRBV7-2 and TRBJ2-3, with TRBD2 matching 15 bases. V gave up 5 bases and J gave up 1 base; unmatched junction bases: 4. The length of the CDR3 is 17 residues. CDR1 SGHTA and CDR2 FQGNSA come from the germline V gene. The chain's CDR3 is CASSRTSGGAGTDTQYF. DNA for the CDR3: TGTGCCAGCAGCCGGACTAGCGGGGGGGCCGGCACAGATACGCAGTATTTT.

The V and J genes are TRBV6-5 and TRBJ1-4, with no clear D. Between the trimmed V and J ends, which lost 0 bases and 0 bases, there was a span of 8 bases. CDR1 and CDR2 from the germline V gene are MNHEY and SVGAGI. The CDR3 sequence is 16 residues long. The CDR3 region has the DNA TGTGCCAGCAGTTACTCGATGCAGGCAACTAATGAAAAACTGTTTTTT. It encodes CASSYSMQATNEKLFF.